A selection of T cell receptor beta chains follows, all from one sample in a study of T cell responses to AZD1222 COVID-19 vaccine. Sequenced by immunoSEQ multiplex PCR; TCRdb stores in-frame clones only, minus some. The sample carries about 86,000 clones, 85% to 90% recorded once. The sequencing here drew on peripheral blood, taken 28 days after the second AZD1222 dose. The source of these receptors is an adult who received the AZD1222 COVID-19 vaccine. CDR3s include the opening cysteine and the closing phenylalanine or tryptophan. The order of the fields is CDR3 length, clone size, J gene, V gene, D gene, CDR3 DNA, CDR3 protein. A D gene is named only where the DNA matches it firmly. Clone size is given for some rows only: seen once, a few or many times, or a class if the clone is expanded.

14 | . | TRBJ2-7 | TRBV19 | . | TGTGCCAGTAGTATGGGCGCGAGCCTCTACGAGCAGTACTTC | CASSMGASLYEQYF
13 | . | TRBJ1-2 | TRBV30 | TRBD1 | TGTGCCTGGAGTCACGGACAGGGTCATGGCTACACCTTC | CAWSHGQGHGYTF
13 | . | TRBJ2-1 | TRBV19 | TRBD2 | TGTGCCAGTAGTATCGGACTAGCCAATGAGCAGTTCTTC | CASSIGLANEQFF
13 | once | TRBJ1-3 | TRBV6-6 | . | TGTGCCAGCAAGGAGAGCTCTGGAAACACCATATATTTT | CASKESSGNTIYF
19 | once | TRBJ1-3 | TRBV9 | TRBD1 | TGTGCCAGCAGCGCGAGATCGGACAGGCGATCTAGCTCTGGAAACACCATATATTTT | CASSARSDRRSSSGNTIYF
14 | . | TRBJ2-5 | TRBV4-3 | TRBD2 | TGCGCCAGCAGCCATGGACTAGCGGAGGAGACCCAGTACTTC | CASSHGLAEETQYF
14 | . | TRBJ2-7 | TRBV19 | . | TGTGCCAGTAGTGCCACAGGTTACTCCTACGAGCAGTACTTC | CASSATGYSYEQYF
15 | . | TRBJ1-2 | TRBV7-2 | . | TGTGCCAGCAGCTTAGAGAGTGGGGCGGTCTATGGCTACACCTTC | CASSLESGAVYGYTF
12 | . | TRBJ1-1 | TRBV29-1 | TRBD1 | TGCAGCGCCGGACAGGTGAACACTGAAGCTTTCTTT | CSAGQVNTEAFF
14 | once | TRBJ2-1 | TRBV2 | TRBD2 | TGTGCCAGTTCTCGGGCGGGAGAACCCAATGAGCAGTTCTTC | CASSRAGEPNEQFF
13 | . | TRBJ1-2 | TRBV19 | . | TGTGCCAGTAGGCTAGGACAGAGAGATGGCTACACCTTC | CASRLGQRDGYTF
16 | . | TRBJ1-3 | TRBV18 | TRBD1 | TGTGCCAGCTCACCGCCGATGGGGACAGCTGGAAACACCATATATTTT | CASSPPMGTAGNTIYF
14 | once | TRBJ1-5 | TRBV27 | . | TGTGCCAGCAGTTTTGGGGGTGTGAAGCAGCCCCAGCATTTT | CASSFGGVKQPQHF
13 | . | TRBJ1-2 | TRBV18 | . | TGTGCCAGCTCACCTACAGGAGACTCTGGCTACACCTTC | CASSPTGDSGYTF
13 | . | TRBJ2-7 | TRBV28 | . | TGTGCCAGCAGACGCTTAGTGGTCGGGGAGCAGTACTTC | CASRRLVVGEQYF
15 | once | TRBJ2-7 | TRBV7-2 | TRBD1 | TGTGCCAGCGAAAAAAAGGCAGGGGGTAAGTACGAGCAGTACTTC | CASEKKAGGKYEQYF
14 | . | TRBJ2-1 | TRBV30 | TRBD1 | TGTGCCTCCCCCCCTAGGGGACAGGGTAATGAGCAGTTCTTC | CASPPRGQGNEQFF
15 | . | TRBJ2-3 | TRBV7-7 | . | TGTGCCAGCAGCCCATCCGGAGGGTTTTCAGATACGCAGTATTTT | CASSPSGGFSDTQYF
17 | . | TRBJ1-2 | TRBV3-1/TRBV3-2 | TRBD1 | TGTGCCAGCAGGCGAAGTGACAGGGGGCGCGATTTTGGTGGCTACACCTTC | CASRRSDRGRDFGGYTF
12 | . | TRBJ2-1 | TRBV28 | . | TGTGCCAGCAGATTAAGAGCCGATGAGCAGTTCTTC | CASRLRADEQFF
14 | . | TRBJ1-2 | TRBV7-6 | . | TGTGCCAGCAGCTTAGCGCCGACAAGTTATGGCTACACCTTC | CASSLAPTSYGYTF
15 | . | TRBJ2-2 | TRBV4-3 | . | TGCGCCAGCAGCCAAGACGGGAGCCGGGCCGGGGAGCTGTTTTTT | CASSQDGSRAGELFF
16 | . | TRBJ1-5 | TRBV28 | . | TGTGCCAGCAGTACCAACAGGGCTTGGCGCAATCAGCCCCAGCATTTT | CASSTNRAWRNQPQHF
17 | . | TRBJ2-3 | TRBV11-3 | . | TGTGCCAGCAGCCCAGGGGGACTAGGAAAGGGCACAGATACGCAGTATTTT | CASSPGGLGKGTDTQYF
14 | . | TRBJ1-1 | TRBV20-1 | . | TGCAGTGCTAGTGAGGAGGGTAGAAACACTGAAGCTTTCTTT | CSASEEGRNTEAFF
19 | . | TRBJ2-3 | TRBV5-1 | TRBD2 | TGCGCCAGCAGCCCGGGACTAGCGGGAGGGTCCTCTAGCACAGATACGCAGTATTTT | CASSPGLAGGSSSTDTQYF
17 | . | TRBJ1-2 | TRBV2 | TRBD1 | TGTGCCAGCAGTGAAGGGGGGACAGGGGGCCGGGTCTATGGCTACACCTTC | CASSEGGTGGRVYGYTF
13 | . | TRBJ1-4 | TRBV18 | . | TGTGCCAGCTCACCAGGGTTGAGTGAAAAACTGTTTTTT | CASSPGLSEKLFF
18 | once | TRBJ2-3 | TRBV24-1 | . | TGTGCCACCAGTGACCCCCGCCCAACTCGAGCTAGCACAGATACGCAGTATTTT | CATSDPRPTRASTDTQYF
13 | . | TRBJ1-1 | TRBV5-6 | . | TGTGCCAGCAGCTTGAGGCGGAACACTGAAGCTTTCTTT | CASSLRRNTEAFF